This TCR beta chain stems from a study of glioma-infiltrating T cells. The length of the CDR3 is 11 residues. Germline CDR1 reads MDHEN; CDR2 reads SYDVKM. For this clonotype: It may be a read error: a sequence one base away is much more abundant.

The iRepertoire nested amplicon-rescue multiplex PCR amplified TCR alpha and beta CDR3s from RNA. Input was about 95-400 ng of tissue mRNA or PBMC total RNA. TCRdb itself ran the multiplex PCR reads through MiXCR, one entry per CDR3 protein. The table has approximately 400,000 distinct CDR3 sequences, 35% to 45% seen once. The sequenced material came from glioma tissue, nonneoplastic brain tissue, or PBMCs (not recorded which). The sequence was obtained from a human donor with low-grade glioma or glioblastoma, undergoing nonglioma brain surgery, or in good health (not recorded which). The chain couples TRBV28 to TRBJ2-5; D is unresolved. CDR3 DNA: TGTGCCAGCAGAAGGGTTGAGATCCAGTACTTC. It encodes CASRRVEIQYF.